This T cell receptor (beta chain) appears in the sequencing data of a study of blood T cell repertoires in COVID-19. After removal of 4 bases from V and 2 bases from J, the junction contained 11 bases not matched to a gene. Germline V gene lookup returns CDR1 SGHDN and CDR2 FVKESK. CDR3 size: 17 residues. Sequencing used immunoSEQ multiplex PCR; TCRdb keeps in-frame clones, though not all of them. The table has approximately 240,000 clones, about 79% seen once; the top ten hold more than 1.2%. J is TRBJ2-5 and V is TRBV14, with 9 bases that match TRBD2. The sequence was obtained from a woman aged 40 to 50 who had recovered from COVID-19. The sequencing sample was made of peripheral blood. The CDR3 reads CASSRVRSGGRQETQYF. The CDR3 nucleotides read TGTGCCAGCAGCCGGGTCCGTAGCGGGGGACGACAAGAGACCCAGTACTTC. The entire variable domain, with the rest obtained from reference TRBV14 and TRBJ2-5, is as follows: EAGVTQFPSHSVIEKGQTVTLRCDPISGHDNLYWYRRVMGKEIKFLLHFVKESKQDESGMPNNRFLAERTGGTYSTLKVQPAELEDSGVYFCASSRVRSGGRQETQYFGPGTRLLVL.